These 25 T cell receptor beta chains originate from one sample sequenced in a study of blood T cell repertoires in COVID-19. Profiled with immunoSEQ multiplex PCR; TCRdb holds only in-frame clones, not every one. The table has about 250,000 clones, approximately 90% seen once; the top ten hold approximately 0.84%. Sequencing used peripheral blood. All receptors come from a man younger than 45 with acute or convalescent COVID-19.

The CDR3 loop is CASSWLRMGPESYNEQFF. In nucleotides, the CDR3 is TGCGCCAGCAGCTGGCTCCGGATGGGGCCCGAGTCTTACAATGAGCAGTTCTTC. V usage is TRBV4-1 and J usage is TRBJ2-1, with D perhaps TRBD1 (5 bases). Trimming removed 5 bases from V and 4 bases from J, with 24 bases in between. Looked up from germline, CDR1 is MGHRA and CDR2 is YSYEKL. CDR3 length: 18 residues.

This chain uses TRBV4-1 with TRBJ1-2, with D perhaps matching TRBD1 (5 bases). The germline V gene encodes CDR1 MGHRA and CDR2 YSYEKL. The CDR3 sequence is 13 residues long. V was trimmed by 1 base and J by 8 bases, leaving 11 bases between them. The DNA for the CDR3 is TGCGCCAGCAGCCAAGTCCCGGGGGGAGGCTACACCTTC. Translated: CASSQVPGGGYTF.

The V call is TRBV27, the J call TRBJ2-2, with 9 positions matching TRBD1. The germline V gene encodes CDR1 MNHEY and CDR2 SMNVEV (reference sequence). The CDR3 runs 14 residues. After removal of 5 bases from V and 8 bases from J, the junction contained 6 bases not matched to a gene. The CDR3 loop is CASSLQGASGELFF. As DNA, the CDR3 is TGTGCCAGCAGTCTACAGGGGGCGTCTGGGGAGCTGTTTTTT.

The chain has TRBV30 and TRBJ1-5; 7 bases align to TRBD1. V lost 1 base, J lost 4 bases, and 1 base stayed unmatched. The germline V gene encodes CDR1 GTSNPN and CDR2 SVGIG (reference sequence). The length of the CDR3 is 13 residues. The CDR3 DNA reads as TGTGCCTGGAGTGGACAGGGTAATCAGCCCCAGCATTTT. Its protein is CAWSGQGNQPQHF.

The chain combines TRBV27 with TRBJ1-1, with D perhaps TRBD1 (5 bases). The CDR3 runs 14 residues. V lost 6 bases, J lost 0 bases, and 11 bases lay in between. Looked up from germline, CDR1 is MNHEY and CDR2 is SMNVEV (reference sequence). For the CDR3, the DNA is TGTGCCAGCAGCCCGCAGGGCCTGAACACTGAAGCTTTCTTT. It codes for CASSPQGLNTEAFF.

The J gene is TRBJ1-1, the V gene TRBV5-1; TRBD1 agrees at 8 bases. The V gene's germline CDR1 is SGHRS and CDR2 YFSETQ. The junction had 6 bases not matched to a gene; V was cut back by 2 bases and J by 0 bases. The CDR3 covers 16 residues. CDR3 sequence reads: CASSFGTGRMNTEAFF. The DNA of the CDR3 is TGCGCCAGCAGCTTTGGGACAGGAAGAATGAACACTGAAGCTTTCTTT.

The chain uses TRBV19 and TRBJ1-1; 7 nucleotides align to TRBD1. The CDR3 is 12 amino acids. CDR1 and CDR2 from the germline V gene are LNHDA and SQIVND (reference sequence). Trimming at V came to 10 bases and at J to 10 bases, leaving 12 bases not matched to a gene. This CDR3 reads CATNDRDRVAFF. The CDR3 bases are TGTGCCACCAACGACAGGGATCGGGTAGCTTTCTTT.

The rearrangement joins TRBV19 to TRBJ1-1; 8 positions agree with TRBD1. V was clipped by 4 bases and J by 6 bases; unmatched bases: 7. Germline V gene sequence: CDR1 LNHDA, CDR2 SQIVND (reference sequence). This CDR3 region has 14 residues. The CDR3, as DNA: TGTGCCAGTAGTAGAGACAGGGGCAGGGCTGAAGCTTTCTTT. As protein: CASSRDRGRAEAFF.

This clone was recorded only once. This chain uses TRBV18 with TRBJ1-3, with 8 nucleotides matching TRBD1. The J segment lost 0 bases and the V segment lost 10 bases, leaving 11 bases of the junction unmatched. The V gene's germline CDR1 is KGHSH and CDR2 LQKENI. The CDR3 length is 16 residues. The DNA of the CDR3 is TGTGCCACCCCGGGTAGGGGACAGGCCTCTGGAAACACCATATATTTT. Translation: CATPGRGQASGNTIYF.

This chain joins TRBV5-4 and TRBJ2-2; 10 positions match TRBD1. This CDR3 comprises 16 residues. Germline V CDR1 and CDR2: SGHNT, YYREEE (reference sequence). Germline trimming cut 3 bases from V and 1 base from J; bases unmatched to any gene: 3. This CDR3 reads CASSSRDRGNTGELFF. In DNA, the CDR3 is TGTGCCAGCAGCTCCCGGGACAGGGGGAACACCGGGGAGCTGTTTTTT.

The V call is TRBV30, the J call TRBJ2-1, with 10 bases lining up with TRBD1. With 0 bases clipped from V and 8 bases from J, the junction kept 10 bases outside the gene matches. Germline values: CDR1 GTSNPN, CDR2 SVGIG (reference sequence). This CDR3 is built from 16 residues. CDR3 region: CAWSVGRTGGIDEQFF. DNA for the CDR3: TGTGCCTGGAGTGTAGGTAGGACAGGGGGGATCGATGAGCAGTTCTTC.

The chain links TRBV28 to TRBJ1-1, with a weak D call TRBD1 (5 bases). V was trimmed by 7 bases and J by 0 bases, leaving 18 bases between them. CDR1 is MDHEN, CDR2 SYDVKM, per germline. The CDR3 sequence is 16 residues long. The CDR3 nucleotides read TGTGCCAGCAAACCTACGCTTGGGACTTTGAACACTGAAGCTTTCTTT. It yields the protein CASKPTLGTLNTEAFF.

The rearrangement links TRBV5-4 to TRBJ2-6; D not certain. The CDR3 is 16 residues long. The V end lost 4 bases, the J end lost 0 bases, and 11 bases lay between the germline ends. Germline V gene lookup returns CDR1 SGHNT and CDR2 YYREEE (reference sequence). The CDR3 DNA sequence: TGTGCCAGCAGCCCTGACACTCACTCTGGGGCCAACGTCCTGACTTTC. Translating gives CASSPDTHSGANVLTF.

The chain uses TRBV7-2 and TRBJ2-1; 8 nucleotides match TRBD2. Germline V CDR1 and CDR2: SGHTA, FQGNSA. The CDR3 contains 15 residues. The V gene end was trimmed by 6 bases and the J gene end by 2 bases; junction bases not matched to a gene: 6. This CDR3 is CASRLPGGTYNEQFF. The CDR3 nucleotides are TGTGCCAGCAGACTCCCGGGGGGGACCTACAATGAGCAGTTCTTC. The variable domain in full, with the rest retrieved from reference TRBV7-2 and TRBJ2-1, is GAGVSQSPSNKVTEKGKDVELRCDPISGHTALYWYRQSLGQGLEFLIYFQGNSAPDKSGLPSDRFSAERTGGSVSTLTIQRTQQEDSAVYLCASRLPGGTYNEQFFGPGTRLTVL.

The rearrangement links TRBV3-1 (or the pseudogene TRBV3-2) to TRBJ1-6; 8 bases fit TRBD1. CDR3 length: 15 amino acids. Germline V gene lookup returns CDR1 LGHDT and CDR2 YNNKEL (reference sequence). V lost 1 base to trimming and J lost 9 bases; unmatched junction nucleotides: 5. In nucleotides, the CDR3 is TGTGCCAGCAGCCAAGCAGGGGGCTGGGGTTCACCCCTCCACTTT. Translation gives CASSQAGGWGSPLHF.

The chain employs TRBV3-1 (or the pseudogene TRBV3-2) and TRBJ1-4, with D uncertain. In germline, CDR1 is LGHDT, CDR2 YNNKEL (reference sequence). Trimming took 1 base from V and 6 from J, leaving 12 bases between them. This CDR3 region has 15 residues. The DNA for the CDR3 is TGTGCCAGCAGCCAAGCCTCAGATCCCGATGAAAAACTGTTTTTT. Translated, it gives CASSQASDPDEKLFF.

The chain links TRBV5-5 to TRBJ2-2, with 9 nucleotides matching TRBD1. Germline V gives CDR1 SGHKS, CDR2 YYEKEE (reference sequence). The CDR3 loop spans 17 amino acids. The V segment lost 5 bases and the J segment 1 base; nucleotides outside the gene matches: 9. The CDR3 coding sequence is TGTGCCAGCAGTATGGACAGGGGTGCCCTGAACACCGGGGAGCTGTTTTTT. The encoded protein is CASSMDRGALNTGELFF.

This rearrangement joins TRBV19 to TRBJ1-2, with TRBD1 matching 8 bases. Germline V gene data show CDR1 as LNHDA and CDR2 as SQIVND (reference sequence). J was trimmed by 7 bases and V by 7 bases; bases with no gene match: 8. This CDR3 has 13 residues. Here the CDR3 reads CASNNRGAGGYTF. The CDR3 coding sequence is TGTGCCAGTAATAACAGGGGGGCAGGTGGCTACACCTTC.

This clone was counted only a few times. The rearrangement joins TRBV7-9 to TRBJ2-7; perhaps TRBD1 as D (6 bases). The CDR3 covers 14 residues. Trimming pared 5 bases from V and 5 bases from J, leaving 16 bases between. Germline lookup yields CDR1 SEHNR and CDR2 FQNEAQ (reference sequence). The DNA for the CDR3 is TGTGCCAGCAGCCTCGGACAGAGGACGAACGAGCAGTACTTC. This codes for CASSLGQRTNEQYF.

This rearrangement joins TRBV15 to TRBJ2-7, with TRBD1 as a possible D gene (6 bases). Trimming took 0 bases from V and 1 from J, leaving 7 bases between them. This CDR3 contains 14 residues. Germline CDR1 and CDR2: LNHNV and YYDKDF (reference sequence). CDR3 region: CATSRETGSYEQYF. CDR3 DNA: TGTGCCACCAGCAGAGAAACAGGGTCCTACGAGCAGTACTTC.

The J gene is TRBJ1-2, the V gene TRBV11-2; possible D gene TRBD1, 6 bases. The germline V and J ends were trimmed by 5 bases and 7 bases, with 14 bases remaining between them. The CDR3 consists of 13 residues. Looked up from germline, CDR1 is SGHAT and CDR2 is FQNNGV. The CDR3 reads CASSENRDTGYTF. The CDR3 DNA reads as TGTGCCAGCAGCGAGAACAGGGATACTGGCTACACCTTC.

CDR3 in DNA: TGTGCCAGTAGACCGGGACAGGGGGACCAGCCCCAGCATTTT. It yields the protein CASRPGQGDQPQHF. The V gene is TRBV19, the J gene TRBJ1-5, with 11 bases that match TRBD1. Germline CDR1 is LNHDA and CDR2 is SQIVND (reference sequence). CDR3 length: 14 amino acids. The junction had 5 bases not matched to a gene; V was cut back by 6 bases and J by 7 bases.

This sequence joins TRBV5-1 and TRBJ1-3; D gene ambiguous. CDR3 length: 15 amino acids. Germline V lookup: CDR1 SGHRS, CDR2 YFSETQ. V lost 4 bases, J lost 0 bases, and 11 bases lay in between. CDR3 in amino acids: CASSPDTRSGNTIYF. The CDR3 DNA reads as TGCGCCAGCAGCCCAGACACCCGCTCTGGAAACACCATATATTTT. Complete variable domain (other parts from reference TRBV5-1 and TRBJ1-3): KAGVTQTPRYLIKTRGQQVTLSCSPISGHRSVSWYQQTPGQGLQFLFEYFSETQRNKGNFPGRFSGRQFSNSRSEMNVSTLELGDSALYLCASSPDTRSGNTIYFGEGSWLTVV.

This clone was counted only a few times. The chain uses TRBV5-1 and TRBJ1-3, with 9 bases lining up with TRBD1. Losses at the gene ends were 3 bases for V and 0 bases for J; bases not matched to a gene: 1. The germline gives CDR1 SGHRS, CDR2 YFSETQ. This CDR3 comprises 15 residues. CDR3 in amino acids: CASSSTGGSGNTIYF. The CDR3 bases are TGCGCCAGCAGCTCGACAGGGGGCTCTGGAAACACCATATATTTT.

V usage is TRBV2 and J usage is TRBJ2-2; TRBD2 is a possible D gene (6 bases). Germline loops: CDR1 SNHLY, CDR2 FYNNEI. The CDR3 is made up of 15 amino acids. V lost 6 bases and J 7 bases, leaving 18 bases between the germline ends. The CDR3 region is CASSRVGGVVGELFF. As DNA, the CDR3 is TGTGCCAGCAGCCGCGTGGGCGGGGTTGTCGGGGAGCTGTTTTTT.